These 2 T cell receptor beta chains originate from one sample sequenced in a study of blood T cell repertoires in COVID-19. Produced via immunoSEQ multiplex PCR; TCRdb's table is partial and in-frame only. Of 250,000 or so clones detected, over 80% appear once; the ten largest clones hold 1.5% to 1.9%. The sequencing sample was made of peripheral blood. These receptors originate from a woman aged 40-49 years who had recovered from COVID-19.

The table lists this clone with a count of one. The chain employs TRBV2 and TRBJ2-4, with TRBD2 matching 8 bases. The germline V gene has CDR1 SNHLY and CDR2 FYNNEI. V was clipped by 2 bases and J by 0 bases; unmatched bases: 12. This CDR3 has 19 residues. CDR3 sequence (DNA): TGTGCCAGCAGTGAAACGGGAGGGTCGACAGACCTAGCCAAAAACATTCAGTACTTC. As protein: CASSETGGSTDLAKNIQYF.

The chain carries TRBV6-1 and TRBJ2-3; 8 bases fit TRBD1. With 3 bases clipped from V and 4 bases from J, the junction kept 6 bases outside the gene matches. The CDR3 has 15 residues. Germline V gives CDR1 MNHNS, CDR2 SASEGT. CDR3 residues: CASSDRGRAADTQYF. In nucleotides, the CDR3 is TGTGCCAGCAGTGACAGGGGGCGAGCAGCAGATACGCAGTATTTT.